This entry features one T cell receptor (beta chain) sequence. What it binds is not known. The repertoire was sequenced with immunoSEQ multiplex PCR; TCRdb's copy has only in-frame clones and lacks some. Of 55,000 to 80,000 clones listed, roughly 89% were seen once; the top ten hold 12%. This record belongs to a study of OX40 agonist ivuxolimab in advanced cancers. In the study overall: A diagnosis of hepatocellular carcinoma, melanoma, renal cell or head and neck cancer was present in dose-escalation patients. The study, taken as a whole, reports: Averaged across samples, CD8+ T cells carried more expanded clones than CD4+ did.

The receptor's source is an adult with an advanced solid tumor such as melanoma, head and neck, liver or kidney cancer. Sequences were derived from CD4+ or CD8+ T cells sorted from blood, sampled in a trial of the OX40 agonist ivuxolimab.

CDR3 nucleotide sequence: TGTGCCAGCAGCCCGGGGGGGGACACCTACGAGCAGTACTTC. Protein sequence: CASSPGGDTYEQYF. The chain couples TRBV27 to TRBJ2-7; 8 bases align to TRBD2. The CDR3 runs to 14 residues. CDR1 and CDR2 (germline): MNHEY, SMNVEV (reference sequence). J lost 2 bases, V lost 6 bases, and 6 bases had no gene match.